This T cell receptor beta chain was profiled in a study of identical twins. TCRdb processed the 5' RACE reads anew with MiXCR; each CDR3 protein has one entry. Here the sample spans just over 450,000 distinct CDR3 sequences, 14% being singletons. This CDR3 region has 14 residues. In germline, CDR1 is SQVTM, CDR2 ANQGSEA. This clonotype was counted a few times. These same data were also listed under a study on yellow fever vaccine responses in identical twins.

The receptor's source is a woman under 30 in good health. Sample: CD4+ T cells sorted from blood. This chain uses TRBV29-1 with TRBJ2-1; 7 nucleotides align to TRBD2. For the CDR3, the DNA is TGCACAGCTTCGGCGGGGGTCGCCTACAATGAGCAGTTCTTC. Protein: CTASAGVAYNEQFF.